This T cell receptor beta chain was obtained from a study of blood T cell repertoires in COVID-19. About the research overall: T cells, B-cell-depleted T cells, or PBMCs supplied cDNA or gDNA.

The repertoire was sequenced with immunoSEQ multiplex PCR; TCRdb's copy has only in-frame clones and lacks some. Of roughly 260,000 clones detected, roughly nine tenths appear once; the ten largest clones hold 1.2%. The CDR3 has 15 amino acids. J was trimmed by 8 bases and V by 3 bases; bases with no gene match: 12. CDR1 and CDR2 from the germline V gene are MDHEN and SYDVKM. Individuals aged about 18 to 100 years were recruited from roughly 22 US areas. Participant-reported clinical history was the basis for cohort assignment. Material for sequencing was PBMCs or T cells enriched from blood (not recorded which). This rearrangement joins TRBV28 to TRBJ1-2; 7 nucleotides match TRBD1. This TCR derives from a human donor in a cohort exposed to, infected with or recovered from COVID-19 (not recorded which). The donor label of this sample is uncertain. The chain's CDR3 is CASSFRVGGVGGYTF. The CDR3 DNA follows: TGTGCCAGCAGTTTCCGGGTAGGGGGCGTAGGGGGCTACACCTTC.